This T cell receptor (beta chain) was sequenced in a study of T-cell memory formation after mild COVID-19. Germline V CDR1 and CDR2: MNHEY, SVGAGI. CDR3 size: 12 residues. The junction had 1 base not matched to a gene; V was cut back by 6 bases and J by 4 bases. TCRdb re-analysed the 5' RACE reads in MiXCR, keeping a single row per CDR3 protein. The sample lists 200,000 to 300,000 distinct CDR3 sequences, 15% to 19% occurring once. The sequence was collected from an adult woman who had mild COVID-19 (a few samples of this study predate the infection). Cell type and time point are not known. Sequenced sample: PBMCs or a T cell subset sorted from them (not recorded which). The rearrangement joins TRBV6-5 to TRBJ2-7, with 9 positions matching TRBD1. The CDR3 DNA is TGTGCCAGCAGGGACAGGGGTTACGAGCAGTACTTC. It specifies CASRDRGYEQYF.